This T cell receptor (beta chain) was obtained from a study of blood T cell repertoires in COVID-19. Overall study context: Donors in the United States, Italy and Spain gave samples during acute or convalescent COVID-19.

In the original processing: Reference gene primer amplification yielded estimated nucleated cell counts. Repertoires were generated with immunoSEQ multiplex PCR, while TCRdb's copy carries only in-frame clones and drops some. V and J calls and clone size are those listed in that table; D and trimming were worked out from the DNA. The data hold 200,000 to 250,000 clones, with 75% to 90% observed a single time. This receptor was identified in a woman aged 25 to 39 who had been exposed to COVID-19. The sequenced material came from PBMCs or T cells enriched from blood (not recorded which).

The CDR3 DNA reads as TGTGCCAGCAGCTTAACGGGACTAGCGACGAACACCGGGGAGCTGTTTTTT. This sequence encodes CASSLTGLATNTGELFF. This sequence joins TRBV5-4 and TRBJ2-2; 10 nucleotides align to TRBD2. The V gene's germline CDR1 is SGHNT and CDR2 YYREEE (reference sequence). The CDR3 length is 17 residues. With V trimmed by 2 bases and J by 0 bases, 4 bases remained unmatched.